The 21 T cell receptor beta chains below all came from one sample that was sequenced in a study of human T cells and chemical hapten exposure. Time point given: patch test 1, 2 weeks after DPC sensitization. The treatment was: therapeutic diphenylcyclopropenone sensitization with weekly scalp DPC. MiXCR, applied by TCRdb to the RACE reads, yields one record per CDR3 protein. The table includes around 120,000 distinct CDR3 sequences, about 12% detected once. The specimen comprised whole blood, sampled in connection with sensitization to the hapten diphenylcyclopropenone (DPC). These receptors came from a woman aged 45-59 years with alopecia areata. Some clones in this sample may be carry-over from other donors' samples.

This clonotype has more than one count but fewer than ten. This chain joins TRBV18 and TRBJ1-5; D is possibly TRBD1 (6 bases). CDR3 length: 18 amino acids. Trimming shortened V by 3 bases and J by 4 bases, and 22 bases separated the two germline ends. The germline V gene has CDR1 KGHSH and CDR2 LQKENI. CDR3 DNA sequence: TGTGCCAGCTCACCCGGGCGGCGCGGACAGTCGGGAAATCAGCCCCAGCATTTT. It codes for CASSPGRRGQSGNQPQHF.

The V gene is TRBV7-9, the J gene TRBJ1-2, with a weak D call TRBD1 (5 bases). The length of the CDR3 is 15 residues. Trimming took off 3 bases at V and 0 bases at J, with 11 bases between the two ends. The germline CDR1 and CDR2 sequences are SEHNR and FQNEAQ (reference sequence). CDR3 residues: CASSLGDPSNYGYTF. DNA of the CDR3: TGTGCCAGCAGCTTGGGGGACCCTTCTAACTATGGCTACACCTTC.

This clonotype was detected a few times. The chain uses TRBV6-2 or TRBV6-3 and TRBJ2-1; D not certain. The CDR3 consists of 14 residues. The germline CDR1 and CDR2 sequences are MNHEY and SVGEGT. Trimming stripped 1 base from V and 5 bases from J, with 9 bases between. The CDR3 reads CASSYLGRNNEQFF. CDR3 coding DNA: TGTGCCAGCAGTTACTTAGGACGAAACAATGAGCAGTTCTTC.

A few counts support this clonotype. The CDR3 DNA follows: TGTGCCAGCAAAGAGGGGGGGGCCCGAGAGACCCAGTACTTC. Encoded protein: CASKEGGARETQYF. The chain is built from TRBV12-3 or TRBV12-4 and TRBJ2-5; D possibly corresponds to TRBD2 (7 bases). V lost 7 bases to trimming and J lost 4 bases, with 16 bases between them. The CDR3 runs 14 residues.

The chain employs TRBV29-1 and TRBJ1-5; no reliable D call. Germline V gene lookup returns CDR1 SQVTM and CDR2 ANQGSEA. V was pared by 4 bases and J by 3 bases, with 7 bases between. The CDR3 spans 12 residues. CDR3 DNA: TGCAGCGTTGTTGCTCCCAATCAGCCCCAGCATTTT. Its translation is CSVVAPNQPQHF.

This chain uses TRBV12-3 or TRBV12-4 with TRBJ2-7, with 11 bases matching TRBD2. The CDR3 has 16 amino acids. The V and J ends lost 5 bases and 5 bases, in that order; junction bases with no gene match: 11. CDR3 nucleotides: TGTGCCAGCAGTGGGAGACTAGCGGGGTCCCGAAACGAGCAGTACTTC. It encodes CASSGRLAGSRNEQYF.

This clonotype was seen ten or more times. The chain joins TRBV18 to TRBJ2-3; D unclear. Germline lookup yields CDR1 KGHSH and CDR2 LQKENI. The CDR3 sequence is 13 residues long. The V end lost 2 bases, the J end lost 4 bases, and 7 bases lay between the germline ends. Here the CDR3 reads CASSPTNADTQYF. The CDR3 nucleotides read TGTGCCAGCTCACCAACCAACGCAGATACGCAGTATTTT.

J is TRBJ1-1 and V is TRBV2, with 7 positions matching TRBD1. V lost 6 bases and J lost 4; bases outside the gene matches: 5. Germline CDR1 and CDR2: SNHLY and FYNNEI. The CDR3 has 13 residues. CDR3 nucleotide sequence: TGTGCCAGCAGCCCCAGGGGGGCCACTGAAGCTTTCTTT. Protein product: CASSPRGATEAFF.

Many counts were recorded for this clonotype. V gene TRBV7-6 combines with J gene TRBJ2-2; D may be TRBD1 (5 bases). The CDR3 is made up of 16 amino acids. V lost 5 bases and J lost 0, with 13 bases in between. Germline V gives CDR1 SGHVS, CDR2 FNYEAQ. CDR3 in amino acids: CASSPRRTPNTGELFF. The DNA of the CDR3 is TGTGCCAGCAGCCCCCGGCGGACACCGAACACCGGGGAGCTGTTTTTT.

The chain employs TRBV29-1 and TRBJ1-1; D gene ambiguous. Germline V gene data show CDR1 as SQVTM and CDR2 as ANQGSEA. V lost 0 bases and J 0 bases, leaving 11 bases between the germline ends. CDR3 length equals 15 residues. DNA of the CDR3: TGCAGCGTTGAAGATTTTCTCGCCATGAACACTGAAGCTTTCTTT. This gives the protein CSVEDFLAMNTEAFF.

This clonotype was found many times. This chain connects TRBV5-5 to TRBJ1-1; no clear D gene. V dropped 0 bases and J dropped 0 bases, with 9 bases sitting between them. The CDR3 has 15 residues. Germline V gene sequence: CDR1 SGHKS, CDR2 YYEKEE (reference sequence). The CDR3 protein is CASSLGPGVNTEAFF. The CDR3 DNA sequence: TGTGCCAGCAGCTTGGGGCCGGGAGTGAACACTGAAGCTTTCTTT.

This clonotype has at least ten counts. J is TRBJ1-2 and V is TRBV24-1; TRBD1 agrees at 7 bases. With 3 bases clipped from V and 4 bases from J, the junction kept 13 bases outside the gene matches. The CDR3 is 17 residues long. Germline assignment: CDR1 KGHDR and CDR2 SFDVKD. CDR3 sequence: CATSDANPGGDLYGYTF. The CDR3 nucleotides are TGTGCCACCAGTGATGCTAACCCAGGGGGAGACCTCTATGGCTACACCTTC.

This clonotype was counted ten times or more. The chain uses TRBV12-3 or TRBV12-4 and TRBJ2-7, with D perhaps matching TRBD1 (8 bases). This CDR3 spans 14 amino acids. V gave up 8 bases and J gave up 6 bases, with 20 bases separating them. CDR3 protein: CASGEQGGIGEQYF. The CDR3 DNA is TGTGCCAGCGGAGAACAGGGGGGGATTGGCGAGCAGTACTTC.

The chain links TRBV14 to TRBJ2-2; D is possibly TRBD1 (5 bases). Trimming shortened V by 4 bases and J by 0 bases, and 6 bases separated the two germline ends. CDR1 and CDR2 (germline): SGHDN, FVKESK. The CDR3 is made up of 14 amino acids. The CDR3 spells CASSPRANTGELFF. The CDR3 DNA is TGTGCCAGCAGCCCCAGGGCGAACACCGGGGAGCTGTTTTTT.

This clonotype was seen only a few times. The rearrangement uses TRBV3-1 and TRBJ2-5, with D possibly being TRBD1 (5 bases). Germline V gives CDR1 LGHDT, CDR2 YNNKEL (reference sequence). This CDR3 has 15 residues. V was cut by 0 bases and J by 4 bases, with 12 bases left in between. CDR3 residues: CASSQDPGPGETQYF. As DNA, the CDR3 is TGTGCCAGCAGCCAAGATCCAGGGCCCGGAGAGACCCAGTACTTC.

This clonotype was counted a few times. The J gene is TRBJ1-2, the V gene TRBV3-1, with 8 bases fitting TRBD1. Losses at the gene ends were 4 bases for V and 6 bases for J; bases not matched to a gene: 4. This CDR3 spans 13 amino acids. Looked up from germline, CDR1 is LGHDT and CDR2 is YNNKEL (reference sequence). The CDR3 DNA follows: TGTGCCAGCAGCCGCGGACAGGGCCATGGCTACACCTTC. Protein product: CASSRGQGHGYTF.

The chain carries TRBV6-5 and TRBJ1-2, with D maybe TRBD1 (6 bases). The CDR3 is 15 residues long. Trimming stripped 0 bases from V and 0 bases from J, with 8 bases between. The germline V gene has CDR1 MNHEY and CDR2 SVGAGI. This chain's CDR3 is CASSYSTGSNYGYTF. The CDR3 nucleotides are TGTGCCAGCAGTTACTCGACAGGCTCTAACTATGGCTACACCTTC.

This clonotype was observed at least ten times. The J gene is TRBJ1-5, the V gene TRBV6-6; 7 nucleotides line up with TRBD1. V lost 4 bases, J lost 0 bases, and 6 bases stayed unmatched. This CDR3 region has 16 residues. Germline lookup yields CDR1 MNHNY and CDR2 SVGAGI (reference sequence). For the CDR3, the DNA is TGTGCCAGCAGTTGGGACAGAGCCGATAGCAATCAGCCCCAGCATTTT. Its protein product is CASSWDRADSNQPQHF.

This chain connects TRBV28 to TRBJ2-1; D tentatively reads TRBD1 or TRBD2 (6 bases each). Between the trimmed V and J ends, which lost 6 bases and 7 bases, there was a span of 22 bases. From germline, CDR1 is MDHEN and CDR2 SYDVKM. This CDR3 is built from 16 residues. The CDR3 DNA reads TGTGCCAGCAGCCGATACGGACAGTCACGGGGGAATGAGCAGTTCTTC. It codes for CASSRYGQSRGNEQFF.

This clonotype was found a few times. The chain carries TRBV6-1 and TRBJ1-1; no firm D call. The CDR3 extends over 13 amino acids. V was clipped by 7 bases and J by 4 bases, with 13 bases between them. The V gene's germline CDR1 is MNHNS and CDR2 SASEGT. The DNA of the CDR3 is TGTGCCAGCACGGAGGTAATCGGCACTGAAGCTTTCTTT. This gives the protein CASTEVIGTEAFF.

This clonotype occurred many times. The CDR3 coding sequence is TGCAGTGCTAGAGTCGCCCCGGCAGACGGTACCCAGCATTTT. Its protein is CSARVAPADGTQHF. J is TRBJ1-5 and V is TRBV20-1, with no clear D. V was cut by 1 base and J by 11 bases, with 18 bases left in between. This CDR3 contains 14 residues. CDR1 and CDR2 from the germline V gene are DFQATT and SNEGSKA (reference sequence).